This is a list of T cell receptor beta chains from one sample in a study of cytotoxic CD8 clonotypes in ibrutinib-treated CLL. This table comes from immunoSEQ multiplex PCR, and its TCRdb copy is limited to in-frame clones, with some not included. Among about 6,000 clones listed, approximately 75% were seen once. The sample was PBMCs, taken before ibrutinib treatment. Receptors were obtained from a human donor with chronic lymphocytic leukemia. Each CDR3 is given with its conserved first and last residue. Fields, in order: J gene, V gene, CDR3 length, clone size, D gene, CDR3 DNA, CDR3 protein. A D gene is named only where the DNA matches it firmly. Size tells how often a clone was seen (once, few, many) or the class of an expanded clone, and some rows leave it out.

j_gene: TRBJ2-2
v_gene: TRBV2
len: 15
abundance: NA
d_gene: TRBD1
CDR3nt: TGTGCCAGCAGGAAGGACAGGGAAAACACCGGGGAGCTGTTTTTT
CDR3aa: CASRKDRENTGELFF

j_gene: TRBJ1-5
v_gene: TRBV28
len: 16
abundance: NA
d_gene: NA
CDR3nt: TGTGCCAGCAGTTTAAGGCCCGGGGGTCGTAATCAGCCCCAGCATTTT
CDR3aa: CASSLRPGGRNQPQHF

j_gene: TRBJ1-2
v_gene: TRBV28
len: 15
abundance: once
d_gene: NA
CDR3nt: TGTGCCAGCAGTAGTCAGGGGTGGGGTAACTATGGCTACACCTTC
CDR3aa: CASSSQGWGNYGYTF

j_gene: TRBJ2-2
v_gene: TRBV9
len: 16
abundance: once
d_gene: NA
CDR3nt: TGTGCCAGCAGCGTAGCCCCAGGACCGGGCACCGGGGAGCTGTTTTTT
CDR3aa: CASSVAPGPGTGELFF

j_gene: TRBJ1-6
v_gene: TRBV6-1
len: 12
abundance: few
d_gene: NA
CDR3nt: TGTGCCAGCAGTGAAGGGGGGACACCCCTCCACTTT
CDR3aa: CASSEGGTPLHF

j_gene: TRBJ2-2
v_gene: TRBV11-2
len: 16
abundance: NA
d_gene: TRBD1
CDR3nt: TGTGCCAGCAGCGTCGGACAGGGTACGAACACCGGGGAGCTGTTTTTT
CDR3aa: CASSVGQGTNTGELFF

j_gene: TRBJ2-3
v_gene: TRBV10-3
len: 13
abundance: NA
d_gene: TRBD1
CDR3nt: TGTGCCATCAGTGAGCAGGGGGTAGATACGCAGTATTTT
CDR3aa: CAISEQGVDTQYF

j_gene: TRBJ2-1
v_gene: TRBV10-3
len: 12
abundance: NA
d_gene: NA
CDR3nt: TGTGCCATCAGCGGGACTCCGAATGAGCAGTTCTTC
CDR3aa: CAISGTPNEQFF

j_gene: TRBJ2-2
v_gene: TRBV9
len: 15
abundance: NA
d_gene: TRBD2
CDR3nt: TGTGCCAGCGGCATCACAGCGGGAGGGTTTGGGGAGCTGTTTTTT
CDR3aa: CASGITAGGFGELFF

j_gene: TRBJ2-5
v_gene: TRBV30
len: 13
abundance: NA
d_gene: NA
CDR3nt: TGTGCCTGGGAGGGGGGCGCAAGGGAGACCCAGTACTTC
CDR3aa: CAWEGGARETQYF

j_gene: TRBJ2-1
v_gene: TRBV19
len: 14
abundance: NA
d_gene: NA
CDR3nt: TGTGCCAGCCGCTCACTAACCAAAGAGAATGAGCAGTTCTTC
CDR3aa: CASRSLTKENEQFF

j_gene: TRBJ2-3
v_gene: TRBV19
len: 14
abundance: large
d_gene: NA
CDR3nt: TGTGCCAGTAGTATAGGAGGGGGCACAGATACGCAGTATTTT
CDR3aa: CASSIGGGTDTQYF

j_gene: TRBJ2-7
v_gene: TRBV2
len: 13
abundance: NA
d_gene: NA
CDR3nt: TGTGCCAGCCGTCTAGCGACTACCTACGAGCAGTACTTC
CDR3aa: CASRLATTYEQYF

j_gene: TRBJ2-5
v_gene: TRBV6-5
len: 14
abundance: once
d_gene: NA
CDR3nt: TGTGCCAGCAGTTACTCGCGGCTACAAGAGACCCAGTACTTC
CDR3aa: CASSYSRLQETQYF

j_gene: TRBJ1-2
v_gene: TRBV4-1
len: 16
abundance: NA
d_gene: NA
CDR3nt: TGCGCCAGCAGCCAAGGGCAGAGTTTCCTAGAGTATGGCTACACCTTC
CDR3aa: CASSQGQSFLEYGYTF

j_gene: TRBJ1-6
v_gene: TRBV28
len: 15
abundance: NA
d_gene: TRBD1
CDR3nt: TGTGCCAGCAATCATGGACAGGGAGGAGGTTCACCCCTCCACTTT
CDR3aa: CASNHGQGGGSPLHF

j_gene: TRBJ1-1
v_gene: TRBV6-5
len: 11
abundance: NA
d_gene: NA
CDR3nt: TGTGCCAGCAACCGGGGAACTGAAGCTTTCTTT
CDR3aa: CASNRGTEAFF

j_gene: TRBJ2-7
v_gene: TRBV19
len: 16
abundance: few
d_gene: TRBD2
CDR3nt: TGTGCCAGTAGTATAGCGTCTAGCGGGAGGGCCTACGAGCAGTACTTC
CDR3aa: CASSIASSGRAYEQYF

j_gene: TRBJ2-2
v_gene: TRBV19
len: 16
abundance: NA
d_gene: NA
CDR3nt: TGTGCCAGTAGTATAGAAGGAGCACAAAACACCGGGGAGCTGTTTTTT
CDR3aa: CASSIEGAQNTGELFF

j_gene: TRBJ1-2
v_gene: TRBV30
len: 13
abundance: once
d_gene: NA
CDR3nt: TGTGCCTGGAGTCACCAGGGATACGATGGCTACACCTTC
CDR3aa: CAWSHQGYDGYTF

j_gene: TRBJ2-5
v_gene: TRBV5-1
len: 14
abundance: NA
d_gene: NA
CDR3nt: TGCGCCAGCAGCTTGGATCCAGCTCAAGAGACCCAGTACTTC
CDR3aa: CASSLDPAQETQYF

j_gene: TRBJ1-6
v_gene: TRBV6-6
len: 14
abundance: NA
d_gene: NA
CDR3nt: TGTGCCAGCCGAACAGGGCTGATCAATTCACCCCTCCACTTT
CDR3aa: CASRTGLINSPLHF

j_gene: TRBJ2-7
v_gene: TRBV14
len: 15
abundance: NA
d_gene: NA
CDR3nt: TGTGCCAGCAGCCAAGATAGGCGGGTGGCTAACGAGCAGTACTTC
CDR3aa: CASSQDRRVANEQYF

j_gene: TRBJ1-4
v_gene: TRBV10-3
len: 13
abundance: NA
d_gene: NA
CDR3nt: TGTGCCATGACTCCCACAACTAATGAAAAACTGTTTTTT
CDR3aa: CAMTPTTNEKLFF

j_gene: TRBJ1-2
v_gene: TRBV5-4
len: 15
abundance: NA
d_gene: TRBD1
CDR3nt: TGTGCCAGCAGCCCTCAAGACAGGGATAACTATGGCTACACCTTC
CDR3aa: CASSPQDRDNYGYTF

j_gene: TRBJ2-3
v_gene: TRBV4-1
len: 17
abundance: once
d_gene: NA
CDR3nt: TGCGCCAGCAGCCAAGTGGACATGGGGTTCAGCACAGATACGCAGTATTTT
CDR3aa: CASSQVDMGFSTDTQYF

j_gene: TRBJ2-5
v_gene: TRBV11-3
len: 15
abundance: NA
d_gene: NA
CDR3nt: TGTGCCAGCAGCTTAGGAGTAAGGGGAGGAGAGACCCAGTACTTC
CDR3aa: CASSLGVRGGETQYF

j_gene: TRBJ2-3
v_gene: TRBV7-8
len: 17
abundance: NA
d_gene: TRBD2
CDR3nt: TGTGCCAGCAGCTTAGTAAGGAGACTAGCGGGAGCAGATACGCAGTATTTT
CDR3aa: CASSLVRRLAGADTQYF

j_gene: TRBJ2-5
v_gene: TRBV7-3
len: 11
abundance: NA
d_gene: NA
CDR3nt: TGTGCCAGCAGCTTATCGGAGACCCAGTACTTC
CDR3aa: CASSLSETQYF

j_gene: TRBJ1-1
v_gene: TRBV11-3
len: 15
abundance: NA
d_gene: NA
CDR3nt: TGTGCCAGCAGCTTAGGGGGCAGGAGGAACACTGAAGCTTTCTTT
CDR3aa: CASSLGGRRNTEAFF

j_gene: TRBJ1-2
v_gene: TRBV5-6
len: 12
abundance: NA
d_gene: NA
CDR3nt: TGTGCCAGCAGCTTGGCGCCGGGGGGCTACACCTTC
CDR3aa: CASSLAPGGYTF

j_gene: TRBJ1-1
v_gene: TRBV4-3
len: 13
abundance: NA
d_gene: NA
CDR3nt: TGCGCCAGCAGCCAAGAGGTGGACACTGAAGCTTTCTTT
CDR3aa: CASSQEVDTEAFF

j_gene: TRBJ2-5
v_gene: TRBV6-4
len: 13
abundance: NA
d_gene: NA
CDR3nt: TGTGCCAGCAGTGGGGCACGTGGAGAGACCCAGTACTTC
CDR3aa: CASSGARGETQYF

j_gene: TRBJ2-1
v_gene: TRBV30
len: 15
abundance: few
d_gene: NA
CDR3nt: TGTGCCTGGAGCCAAACGGGACTTGTCTCCAATGAGCAGTTCTTC
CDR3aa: CAWSQTGLVSNEQFF

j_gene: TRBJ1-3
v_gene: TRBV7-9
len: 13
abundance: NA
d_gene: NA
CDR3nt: TGTGCCAGCAGCTTACGGCCGGGAAACACCATATATTTT
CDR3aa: CASSLRPGNTIYF

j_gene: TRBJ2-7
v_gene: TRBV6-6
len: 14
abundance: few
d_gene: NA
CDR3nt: TGTGCCAGCACCCACGGGGGAGGAACTACCGAGCAGTACTTC
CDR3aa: CASTHGGGTTEQYF

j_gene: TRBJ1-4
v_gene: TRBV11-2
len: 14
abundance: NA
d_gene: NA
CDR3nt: TGTGCCAGCAGCCCAGTGGGGACGTACGAAAAACTGTTTTTT
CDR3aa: CASSPVGTYEKLFF

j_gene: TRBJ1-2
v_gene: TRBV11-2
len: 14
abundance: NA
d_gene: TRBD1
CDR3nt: TGTGCCAGCAGCCACGACAGGGGGACGTCAACCTACACCTTC
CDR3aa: CASSHDRGTSTYTF

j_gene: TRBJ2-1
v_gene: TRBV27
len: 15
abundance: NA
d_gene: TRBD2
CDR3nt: TGTGCCAGCAGAAGCGGGAGACCGTCCTACAATGAGCAGTTCTTC
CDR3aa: CASRSGRPSYNEQFF

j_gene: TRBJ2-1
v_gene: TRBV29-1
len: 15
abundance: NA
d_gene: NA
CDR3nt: TGCAGCGGCAATGAGGGAGCGGGTACCTACAATGAGCAGTTCTTC
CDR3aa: CSGNEGAGTYNEQFF

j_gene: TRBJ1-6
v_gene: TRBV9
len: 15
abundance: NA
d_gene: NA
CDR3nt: TGTGCCAGCAGCGTAGCGGGAGGGGCTAGTTCACCCCTCCACTTT
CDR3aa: CASSVAGGASSPLHF

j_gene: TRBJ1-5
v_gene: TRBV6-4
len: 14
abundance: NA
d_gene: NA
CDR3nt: TGTGCCACTACTGCGGGAGGGGGAAAGGAGCCCCAGCATTTT
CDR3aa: CATTAGGGKEPQHF

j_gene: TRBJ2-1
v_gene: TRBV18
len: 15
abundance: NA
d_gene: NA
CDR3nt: TGTGCCAGCTCACCAACTAGTGGTGGGTCCAATGAGCAGTTCTTC
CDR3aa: CASSPTSGGSNEQFF